The 2 T cell receptor beta chains below were found in one sample sequenced in a study of shared clonotypes between healthy human individuals (dated by TCRdb to about 2020). The library relied on the immunoSEQ multiplex PCR assay. This immuneACCESS table, as held by TCRdb, lists in-frame sequences with V and J called but not all clones. Of the missing ones, under half trace to an unresolved V gene in checked studies; the others have no known cause. Counted in this sample were nearly 1 million clones; approximately 76% of them appeared once. Approximately 1.5% of the sample is held by the ten biggest clonotypes. The sequenced material came from memory CD4+ T cells sorted from blood. Read against the paper, the sample's cell subset or site label means: CD45RA-negative fraction. These receptors all stem from a man aged 18 to 29 in good health.

The V gene is TRBV7-2, the J gene TRBJ2-7; 8 positions agree with TRBD2. Trimming at V came to 5 bases and at J to 6 bases, leaving 12 bases not matched to a gene. The CDR3 totals 15 residues. The germline V gene encodes CDR1 SGHTA and CDR2 FQGNSA. The CDR3: CASSPTGLVGVEQYF. CDR3 nucleotide sequence: TGTGCCAGCAGCCCCACGGGACTAGTAGGTGTCGAGCAGTACTTC.

Notes on this clone: A single base separates this from a much larger clone, so it may be a read error. This chain uses TRBV7-3 with TRBJ2-3; tentatively, D is TRBD1 or TRBD2 (6 bases each). The V end lost 6 bases, the J end lost 0 bases, and 10 bases lay between the germline ends. CDR1 is SGHTA, CDR2 FQGTGA, per germline. CDR3 length equals 14 residues. The CDR3 reads CASSRGTSTDTQYF. The CDR3 DNA reads as TGTGCCAGCAGTAGGGGGACTAGCACAGATACGCAGTATTTT.